This T cell receptor (beta chain) was documented in a study of identical twins. V trimming: 1 base; J trimming: 1 base; junction bases outside the gene matches: 3. CDR1 and CDR2 from the germline V gene are SGHTA and FQGTGA. The CDR3 has 15 amino acids. This clonotype was seen a handful of times. The antigen remains undetermined. TCRdb reprocessed the 5' RACE reads with MiXCR, giving one entry per CDR3 protein. Of some 900,000 distinct CDR3 sequences listed, 12% are singletons. Whole-study results and caveats: These conclusions were based on statistical analysis (cross-sectional, not following the same donors). One should note that invariant MAIT and iNKT cells could partly confound zero-insertion analyses.

These data also featured in a second study, about yellow fever vaccine responses in identical twins. As reported in that work: Reportedly, the response of twins' T cells to the vaccine seemed partly convergent, partly personalized.

The source material was PBMCs. The chain combines TRBV7-3 with TRBJ2-5; 7 bases align to TRBD2. The sequence was collected from a woman aged 18 to 35 in good health. As DNA, the CDR3 is TGTGCCAGCAGCTTAAAGGCGGGAGCCCAAGAGACCCAGTACTTC. It translates to CASSLKAGAQETQYF.